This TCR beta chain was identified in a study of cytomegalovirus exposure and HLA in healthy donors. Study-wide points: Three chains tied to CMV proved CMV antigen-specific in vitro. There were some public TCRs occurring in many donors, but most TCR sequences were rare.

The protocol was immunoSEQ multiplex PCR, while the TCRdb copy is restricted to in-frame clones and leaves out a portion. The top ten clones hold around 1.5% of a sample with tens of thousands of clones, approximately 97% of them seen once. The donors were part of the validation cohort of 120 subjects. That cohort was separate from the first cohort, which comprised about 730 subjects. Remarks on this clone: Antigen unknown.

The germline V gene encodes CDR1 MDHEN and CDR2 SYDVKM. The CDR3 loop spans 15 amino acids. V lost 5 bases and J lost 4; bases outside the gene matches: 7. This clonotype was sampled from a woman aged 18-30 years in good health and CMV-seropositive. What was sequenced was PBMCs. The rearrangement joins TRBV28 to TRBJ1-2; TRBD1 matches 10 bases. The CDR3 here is CASSTGTGVGYGYTF. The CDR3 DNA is TGTGCCAGCAGTACGGGGACAGGGGTCGGCTATGGCTACACCTTC.